One and the same sample provided the 31 T cell receptor beta chains below, sequenced in a study of CD8 T cells in Susac syndrome. RNA in amounts of roughly 0.5 to 1 ug was reverse transcribed with random hexamers. TCRdb re-analysed the immunoSEQ multiplex PCR reads in MiXCR, keeping a single row per CDR3 protein. The sample holds some 250,000 distinct CDR3 sequences, 90% to 97% seen once. The source material was CD4+ T cells from PBMCs. These TCRs come from a human donor with Susac syndrome.

This clonotype appeared a single time. The chain employs TRBV30 and TRBJ2-4; TRBD1 aligns across 9 bases. The CDR3 spans 15 residues. CDR1 and CDR2 from the germline V gene are GTSNPN and SVGIG (reference sequence). V trimming: 2 bases; J trimming: 7 bases; junction bases outside the gene matches: 9. CDR3 residues: CAWSIHRTGVNIQYF. DNA of the CDR3: TGTGCCTGGAGTATTCACCGGACAGGGGTGAACATTCAGTACTTC.

The genes are TRBV29-1 and TRBJ2-1; tentatively, D is TRBD2 (6 bases). The germline gives CDR1 SQVTM, CDR2 ANQGSEA. This CDR3 contains 14 residues. Trimming took off 3 bases at V and 7 bases at J, with 16 bases between the two ends. The CDR3 coding sequence is TGCAGCGTTGAGCCCCGGGAGCGGAGGAATGAGCAGTTCTTC. Its protein is CSVEPRERRNEQFF.

The rearrangement joins TRBV20-1 to TRBJ2-7; D is possibly TRBD1 (5 bases). The CDR3 runs to 12 residues. CDR1 is DFQATT and CDR2 is SNEGSKA in the germline V gene (reference sequence). V was clipped by 2 bases and J by 4 bases, with 9 bases between them. CDR3 DNA sequence: TGCAGTGCTAGATGGGGCACGTACGAGCAGTACTTC. Protein sequence: CSARWGTYEQYF.

V gene TRBV29-1 combines with J gene TRBJ1-4; D gene uncertain. The V gene's germline CDR1 is SQVTM and CDR2 ANQGSEA. Trimming took 6 bases from V and 4 from J, leaving 12 bases between them. This CDR3 has 13 residues. The CDR3 nucleotides read TGCAGCGTCTCCCGGGGAGTTAATGAAAAACTGTTTTTT. Protein: CSVSRGVNEKLFF.

This chain connects TRBV9 to TRBJ2-7, with 8 bases fitting TRBD2. The junction had 1 base not matched to a gene; V was cut back by 0 bases and J by 5 bases. The CDR3 length is 13 residues. Germline V lookup: CDR1 SGDLS, CDR2 YYNGEE. The CDR3 sequence: CASSVAGGDEQYF. The CDR3, as DNA: TGTGCCAGCAGCGTAGCGGGAGGGGACGAGCAGTACTTC.

The chain combines TRBV7-2 with TRBJ2-5; 12 nucleotides line up with TRBD2. V shed 6 bases and J 4 bases; nucleotides not matched to a gene: 15. Germline V CDR1 and CDR2: SGHTA, FQGNSA. The CDR3 length is 18 residues. CDR3 residues: CASRGARGLAGTGETQYF. The CDR3 coding sequence is TGTGCCAGCAGAGGAGCGCGGGGACTAGCGGGCACTGGAGAGACCCAGTACTTC.

V gene TRBV29-1 combines with J gene TRBJ2-7; D is possibly TRBD2 (5 bases). Trimming left V 4 bases short and J 0 bases short, with 7 bases between. This CDR3 contains 12 residues. Germline CDR1 SQVTM, CDR2 ANQGSEA. The CDR3 DNA reads TGCAGCGTTGGGGAGAACTCCTACGAGCAGTACTTC. It is translated as CSVGENSYEQYF.

CDR3 nucleotide sequence: TGCGCCAGCAGCCCCATACCCGGGGTCGGGGAGCTGTTTTTT. This translates into CASSPIPGVGELFF. J is TRBJ2-2 and V is TRBV5-1, with a possible D match to TRBD2 (5 bases). The length of the CDR3 is 14 residues. CDR1 and CDR2 from the germline V gene are SGHRS and YFSETQ. Trimming shortened V by 4 bases and J by 7 bases, and 14 bases separated the two germline ends. Full variable domain (missing parts from reference TRBV5-1 and TRBJ2-2): KAGVTQTPRYLIKTRGQQVTLSCSPISGHRSVSWYQQTPGQGLQFLFEYFSETQRNKGNFPGRFSGRQFSNSRSEMNVSTLELGDSALYLCASSPIPGVGELFFGEGSRLTVL.

This chain links TRBV3-1 with TRBJ2-2; D ambiguous. Germline V gives CDR1 LGHDT, CDR2 YNNKEL (reference sequence). This CDR3 comprises 15 residues. V was shortened by 4 bases and J by 3 bases, with 12 bases between the two germline ends. This CDR3 reads CASSLHSTDTGELFF. CDR3 in DNA: TGTGCCAGCAGCCTCCATAGCACAGACACCGGGGAGCTGTTTTTT.

In DNA, the CDR3 is TGTGCCAGCAGCCCGAGCGGGAGATCCTACAATGAGCAGTTCTTC. This sequence encodes CASSPSGRSYNEQFF. The gene calls are TRBV7-3 and TRBJ2-1; 8 positions match TRBD2. This CDR3 spans 15 amino acids. Germline CDR1 and CDR2: SGHTA and FQGTGA. After removal of 5 bases from V and 1 base from J, the junction contained 4 bases not matched to a gene.

The V and J genes are TRBV29-1 and TRBJ2-7; D perhaps matches TRBD1 (6 bases). Looked up from germline, CDR1 is SQVTM and CDR2 is ANQGSEA. V dropped 4 bases and J dropped 5 bases, with 9 bases sitting between them. The CDR3 is 11 amino acids. CDR3 residues: CSVAGAHEQYF. The CDR3, as DNA: TGCAGCGTTGCAGGGGCCCACGAGCAGTACTTC.

This clonotype occurred once. The CDR3 spells CSAREGKAGANVLTF. CDR3 in DNA: TGCAGTGCTAGAGAGGGGAAGGCTGGGGCCAACGTCCTGACTTTC. The chain couples TRBV20-1 to TRBJ2-6; D is unresolved. The CDR3 loop spans 15 amino acids. The germline CDR1 and CDR2 sequences are DFQATT and SNEGSKA (reference sequence). V lost 0 bases and J 2 bases, leaving 8 bases between the germline ends.

Worth noting for this clonotype: At one of its ends the junction is not consistent with the germline gene, which may arise from a read error. This chain links TRBV7-7 with TRBJ2-5, with D perhaps being TRBD1 or TRBD2 (6 bases each). The V gene's germline CDR1 is SSHAT and CDR2 FNYEAQ (reference sequence). The CDR3 has 15 residues. The CDR3 bases are TGTGCTAGCAGCTTAGGGGGGACACATAAAGAGACCCAGTACTTC. Protein product: CASSLGGTHKETQYF.

The gene calls are TRBV23-1 and TRBJ1-5, with a tentative D call TRBD1 (6 bases). TRBV23-1 is marked as an open reading frame, function uncertain. The CDR3 totals 14 residues. Trimming shortened V by 4 bases and J by 5 bases, and 12 bases separated the two germline ends. As DNA, the CDR3 is TGCGCCAGCAGTCGTTGGGGGCAGGATCAGCCCCAGCATTTT. It is translated as CASSRWGQDQPQHF.

This chain joins TRBV30 and TRBJ2-5; 11 bases are shared with TRBD2. There are 15 residues in the CDR3. V lost 5 bases to trimming and J lost 4 bases; unmatched junction nucleotides: 9. CDR1 is GTSNPN, CDR2 SVGIG, per germline (reference sequence). This chain's CDR3 is CAWGLAGGPVETQYF. CDR3 nucleotides: TGTGCCTGGGGTTTAGCGGGAGGGCCGGTAGAGACCCAGTACTTC.

The chain has TRBV29-1 and TRBJ1-1, with D uncertain. Germline assignment: CDR1 SQVTM and CDR2 ANQGSEA. The CDR3 loop spans 12 amino acids. V was cut by 3 bases and J by 3 bases, with 8 bases left in between. The CDR3 nucleotides read TGCAGCGTTGACTTGCGAGACACTGAAGCTTTCTTT. This gives the protein CSVDLRDTEAFF.

The chain links TRBV29-1 to TRBJ2-7; weak D call: TRBD1 (5 bases). CDR1 is SQVTM, CDR2 ANQGSEA, per germline. The CDR3 contains 13 residues. The germline V and J ends were trimmed by 0 bases and 1 base, with 7 bases remaining between them. DNA for the CDR3: TGCAGCGTTGAAGATGACAGTTCCTACGAGCAGTACTTC. This gives the protein CSVEDDSSYEQYF.

The chain is built from TRBV5-6 and TRBJ2-1; the D is unclear. The germline V gene encodes CDR1 SGHDT and CDR2 YYEEEE. V was shortened by 4 bases and J by 11 bases, with 10 bases between the two germline ends. The CDR3 is 11 residues long. The CDR3 here is CASSLAGKQFF. The CDR3 DNA is TGTGCCAGCAGCCTCGCTGGTAAGCAGTTCTTC.

This chain's CDR3 is CASSQDRGLDRTQYF. For the CDR3, the DNA is TGTGCCAGCAGCCAAGATCGAGGACTAGACCGTACGCAGTATTTT. This chain uses TRBV3-1 with TRBJ2-3, with 7 bases that match TRBD2. Germline loops: CDR1 LGHDT, CDR2 YNNKEL (reference sequence). The V gene end was trimmed by 0 bases and the J gene end by 8 bases; junction bases not matched to a gene: 8. CDR3 length equals 15 residues.

The chain carries TRBV29-1 and TRBJ2-1, with 7 bases identical to TRBD2. Germline V gives CDR1 SQVTM, CDR2 ANQGSEA. This CDR3 spans 14 amino acids. The J segment lost 7 bases and the V segment lost 2 bases, leaving 8 bases of the junction unmatched. The CDR3 loop is CSVERREWGNEQFF. CDR3 coding DNA: TGCAGCGTTGAACGGCGGGAGTGGGGTAATGAGCAGTTCTTC.

The rearrangement joins TRBV24-1 to TRBJ2-7; TRBD2 agrees at 8 bases. Trimming removed 3 bases from V and 6 bases from J; junction bases left unmatched: 12. There are 16 residues in the CDR3. From germline, CDR1 is KGHDR and CDR2 SFDVKD. The CDR3 loop is CATSDAGSAGGGEQYF. In DNA form, the CDR3 reads TGTGCCACCAGTGATGCGGGGTCTGCGGGAGGAGGCGAGCAGTACTTC.

The gene calls are TRBV5-1 and TRBJ2-7, with D unresolved. Germline V gene data show CDR1 as SGHRS and CDR2 as YFSETQ. This CDR3 has 16 amino acids. Trimming pared 6 bases from V and 1 base from J, leaving 20 bases between. The DNA for the CDR3 is TGCGCCAGCAAGTTGGAGAAACAGAGTGATTCCTACGAGCAGTACTTC. Its translation: CASKLEKQSDSYEQYF.

The chain recombines TRBV4-1 with TRBJ2-2; D assignment may be TRBD1 or TRBD2 (5 bases each). The CDR3 covers 17 residues. Trimming removed 3 bases from V and 0 bases from J, with 14 bases in between. Germline CDR1 and CDR2: MGHRA and YSYEKL. For the CDR3, the DNA is TGCGCCAGCAGCCACCCAAACCGGGACCCGAACACCGGGGAGCTGTTTTTT. It encodes CASSHPNRDPNTGELFF.

The chain employs TRBV6-1 and TRBJ2-7, with 7 bases aligning to TRBD1. Germline loops: CDR1 MNHNS, CDR2 SASEGT. This CDR3 has 14 residues. The V and J ends lost 1 base and 5 bases, in that order; junction bases with no gene match: 5. The CDR3 bases are TGTGCCAGCAGTGAAGTCGCAGGGGGTAACGAGCAGTACTTC. Translated, it gives CASSEVAGGNEQYF.

V usage is TRBV20-1 and J usage is TRBJ2-1; no definite D call. The CDR3 covers 13 residues. V was clipped by 1 base and J by 8 bases, with 12 bases between them. Looked up from germline, CDR1 is DFQATT and CDR2 is SNEGSKA (reference sequence). The CDR3 region is CSARGFQSHEQFF. CDR3 nucleotide sequence: TGCAGTGCTAGAGGTTTCCAGTCACATGAGCAGTTCTTC.

The chain recombines TRBV29-1 with TRBJ1-1; D is undetermined. Per the germline V gene, CDR1 is SQVTM and CDR2 is ANQGSEA. This CDR3 spans 16 amino acids. Trimming cost V 4 bases and J 0 bases, with 18 bases left between them. CDR3 region: CSVGGWLSSVNTEAFF. In DNA, the CDR3 is TGCAGCGTTGGAGGTTGGCTTTCGTCCGTGAACACTGAAGCTTTCTTT.

The J gene is TRBJ2-6, the V gene TRBV28; 7 nucleotides agree with TRBD1. Looked up from germline, CDR1 is MDHEN and CDR2 is SYDVKM. There are 17 residues in the CDR3. V lost 5 bases, J lost 0 bases, and 7 bases stayed unmatched. The CDR3 loop is CASSESGTVSGANVLTF. The CDR3, as DNA: TGTGCCAGCAGTGAATCCGGGACAGTCTCTGGGGCCAACGTCCTGACTTTC.

The V gene is TRBV4-1, the J gene TRBJ1-1; D perhaps matches TRBD1 (5 bases). The germline V gene has CDR1 MGHRA and CDR2 YSYEKL. The CDR3 is made up of 16 amino acids. V dropped 1 base and J dropped 4 bases, with 16 bases sitting between them. CDR3: CASSQVPGRSSTEAFF. Written as DNA, the CDR3 is TGCGCCAGCAGCCAAGTGCCGGGACGTAGTTCCACTGAAGCTTTCTTT.

The V gene is TRBV9, the J gene TRBJ2-2; 7 bases are a match to TRBD1. The CDR3 contains 14 residues. The germline V gene encodes CDR1 SGDLS and CDR2 YYNGEE. The junction had 7 bases not matched to a gene; V was cut back by 5 bases and J by 6 bases. CDR3 sequence (DNA): TGTGCCAGCAGGACGACAGGGCTGGCCGGGGAGCTGTTTTTT. Translation gives CASRTTGLAGELFF.

The CDR3 DNA reads as TGTGCTAGTGGTTTGGGACCCAATCAGCCCCAGCATTTT. Translation: CASGLGPNQPQHF. This chain connects TRBV12-5 to TRBJ1-5; D is unclear. The CDR3 runs to 13 residues. Trimming cost V 1 base and J 3 bases, with 4 bases left between them. CDR1 and CDR2 (germline): LGHNT, FRNRAP.

The chain uses TRBV10-3 and TRBJ2-1; TRBD2 matches 8 bases. V was pared by 4 bases and J by 9 bases, with 8 bases of the junction left unmatched. The CDR3 runs 14 residues. Germline V gene sequence: CDR1 ENHRY, CDR2 SYGVKD. CDR3 sequence reads: CAISAGLGGGEQFF. CDR3 DNA: TGTGCCATCAGTGCGGGACTAGGCGGTGGTGAGCAGTTCTTC.